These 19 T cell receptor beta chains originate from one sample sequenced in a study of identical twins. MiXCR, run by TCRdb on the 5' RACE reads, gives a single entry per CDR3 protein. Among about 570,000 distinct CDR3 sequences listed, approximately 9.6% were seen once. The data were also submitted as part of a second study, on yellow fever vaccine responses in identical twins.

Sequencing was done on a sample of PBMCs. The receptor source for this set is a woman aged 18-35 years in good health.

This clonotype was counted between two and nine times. CDR3 sequence: CATSGDGLGEQYF. The CDR3 DNA sequence: TGTGCCACCAGCGGAGACGGTTTGGGGGAGCAGTACTTC. This rearrangement joins TRBV24-1 to TRBJ2-7; D is unresolved. Germline-derived CDR1 and CDR2 are KGHDR and SFDVKD. Deletions cut 7 bases from V and 7 bases from J, with 16 bases between. The CDR3 has 13 residues.

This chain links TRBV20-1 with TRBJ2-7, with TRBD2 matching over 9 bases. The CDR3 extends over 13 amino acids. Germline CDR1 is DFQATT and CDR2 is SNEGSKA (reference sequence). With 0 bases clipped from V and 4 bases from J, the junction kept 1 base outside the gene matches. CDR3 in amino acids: CSARETSGYEQYF. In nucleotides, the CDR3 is TGCAGTGCTAGAGAGACTAGCGGATACGAGCAGTACTTC.

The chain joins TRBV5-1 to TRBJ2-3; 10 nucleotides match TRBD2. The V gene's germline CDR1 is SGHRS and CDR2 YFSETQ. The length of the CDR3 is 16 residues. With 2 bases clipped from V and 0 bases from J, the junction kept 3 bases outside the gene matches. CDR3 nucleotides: TGCGCCAGCAGCTTCGGACTAGCGGAAAGCACAGATACGCAGTATTTT. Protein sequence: CASSFGLAESTDTQYF.

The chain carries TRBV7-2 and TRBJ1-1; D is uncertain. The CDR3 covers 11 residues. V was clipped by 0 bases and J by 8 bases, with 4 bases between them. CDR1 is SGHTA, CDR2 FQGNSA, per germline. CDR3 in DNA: TGTGCCAGCAGCTTAGCTCTGGAAGCTTTCTTT. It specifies CASSLALEAFF.

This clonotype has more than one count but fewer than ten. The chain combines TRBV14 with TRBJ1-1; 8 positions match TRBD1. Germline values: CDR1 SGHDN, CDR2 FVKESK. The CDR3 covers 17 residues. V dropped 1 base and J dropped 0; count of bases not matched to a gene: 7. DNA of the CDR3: TGTGCCAGCAGCCAAGTCGTAGGACAGGGAATGAACACTGAAGCTTTCTTT. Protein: CASSQVVGQGMNTEAFF.

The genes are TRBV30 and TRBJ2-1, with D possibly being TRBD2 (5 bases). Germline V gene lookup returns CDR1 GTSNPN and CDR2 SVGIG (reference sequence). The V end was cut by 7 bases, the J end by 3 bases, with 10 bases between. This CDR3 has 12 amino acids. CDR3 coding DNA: TGTGCCTTGGACCGGGACTACAATGAGCAGTTCTTC. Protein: CALDRDYNEQFF.

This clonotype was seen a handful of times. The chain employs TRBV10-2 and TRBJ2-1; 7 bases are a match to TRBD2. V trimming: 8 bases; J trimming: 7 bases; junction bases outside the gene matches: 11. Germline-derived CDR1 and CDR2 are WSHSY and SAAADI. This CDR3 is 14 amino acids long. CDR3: CASEVAGVGNEQFF. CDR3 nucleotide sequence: TGCGCCAGCGAGGTGGCGGGAGTGGGGAATGAGCAGTTCTTC.

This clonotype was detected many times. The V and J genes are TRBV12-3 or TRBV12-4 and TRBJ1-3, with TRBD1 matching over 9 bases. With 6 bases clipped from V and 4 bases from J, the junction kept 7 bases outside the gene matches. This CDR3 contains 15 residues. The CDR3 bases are TGTGCCAGCAGGCCGGGACAGGGTTTGGGAAACACCATATATTTT. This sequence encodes CASRPGQGLGNTIYF.

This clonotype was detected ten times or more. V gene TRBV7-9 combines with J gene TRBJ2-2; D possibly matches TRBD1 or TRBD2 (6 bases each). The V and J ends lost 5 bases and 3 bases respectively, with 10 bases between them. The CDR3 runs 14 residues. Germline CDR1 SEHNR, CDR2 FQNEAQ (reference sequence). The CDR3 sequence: CASSPGADTGELFF. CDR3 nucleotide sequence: TGTGCCAGCAGCCCGGGGGCCGACACCGGGGAGCTGTTTTTT.

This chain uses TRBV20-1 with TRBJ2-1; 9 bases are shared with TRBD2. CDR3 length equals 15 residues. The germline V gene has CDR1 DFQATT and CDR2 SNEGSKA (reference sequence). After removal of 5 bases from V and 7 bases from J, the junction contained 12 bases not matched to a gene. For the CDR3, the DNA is TGCAGTGCTCCCCCCTTAGCGGGAGTTGCGAATGAGCAGTTCTTC. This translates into CSAPPLAGVANEQFF.

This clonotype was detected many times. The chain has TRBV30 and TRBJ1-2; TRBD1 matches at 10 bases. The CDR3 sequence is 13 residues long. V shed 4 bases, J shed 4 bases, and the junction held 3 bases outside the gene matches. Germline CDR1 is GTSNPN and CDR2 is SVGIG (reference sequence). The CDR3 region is CAWNRDRGYGYTF. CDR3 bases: TGTGCCTGGAACCGGGACAGGGGCTATGGCTACACCTTC.

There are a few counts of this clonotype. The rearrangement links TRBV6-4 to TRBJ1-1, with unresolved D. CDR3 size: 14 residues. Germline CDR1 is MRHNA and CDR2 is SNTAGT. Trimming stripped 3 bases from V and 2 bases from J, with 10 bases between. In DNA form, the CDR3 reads TGTGCCAGCAGTGAGACCAGGTTTAACACTGAAGCTTTCTTT. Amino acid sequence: CASSETRFNTEAFF.

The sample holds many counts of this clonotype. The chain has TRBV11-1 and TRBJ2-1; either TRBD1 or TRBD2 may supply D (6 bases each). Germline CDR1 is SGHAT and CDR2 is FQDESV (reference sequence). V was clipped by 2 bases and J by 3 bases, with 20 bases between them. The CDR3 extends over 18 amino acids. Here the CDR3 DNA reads TGTGCCAGCAGCTTATTAGTAAGTTGGGGGGACATCTACAATGAGCAGTTCTTC. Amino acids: CASSLLVSWGDIYNEQFF.

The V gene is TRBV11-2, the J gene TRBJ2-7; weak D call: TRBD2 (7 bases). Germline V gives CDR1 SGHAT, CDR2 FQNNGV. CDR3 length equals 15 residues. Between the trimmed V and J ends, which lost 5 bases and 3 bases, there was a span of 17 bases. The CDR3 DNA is TGTGCCAGCAGCGCCTGGGGGGGCGGCAGCTACGAGCAGTACTTC. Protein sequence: CASSAWGGGSYEQYF.

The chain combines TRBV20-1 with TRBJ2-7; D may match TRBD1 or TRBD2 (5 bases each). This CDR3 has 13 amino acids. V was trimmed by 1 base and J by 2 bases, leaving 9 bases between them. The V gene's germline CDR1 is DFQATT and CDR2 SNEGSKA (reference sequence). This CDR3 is CSARGDGAYEQYF. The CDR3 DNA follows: TGCAGTGCTAGAGGGGACGGGGCCTACGAGCAGTACTTC.

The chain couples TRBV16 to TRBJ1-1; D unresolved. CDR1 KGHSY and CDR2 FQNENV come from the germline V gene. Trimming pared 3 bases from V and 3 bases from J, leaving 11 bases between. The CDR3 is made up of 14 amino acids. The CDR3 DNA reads TGTGCCAGCAGCCAGTCTTCAGGCCACACTGAAGCTTTCTTT. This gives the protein CASSQSSGHTEAFF.

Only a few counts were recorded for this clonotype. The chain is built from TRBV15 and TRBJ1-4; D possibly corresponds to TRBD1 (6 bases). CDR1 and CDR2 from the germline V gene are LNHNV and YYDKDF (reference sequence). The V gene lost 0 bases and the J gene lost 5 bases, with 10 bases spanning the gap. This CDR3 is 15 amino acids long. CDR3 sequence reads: CATSRDMRGNEKLFF. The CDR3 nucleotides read TGTGCCACCAGCAGAGATATGAGGGGGAATGAAAAACTGTTTTTT.

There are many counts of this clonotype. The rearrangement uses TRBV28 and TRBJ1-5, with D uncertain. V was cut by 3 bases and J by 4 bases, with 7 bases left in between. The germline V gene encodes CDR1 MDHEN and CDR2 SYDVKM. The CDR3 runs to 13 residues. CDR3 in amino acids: CASSLAENQPQHF. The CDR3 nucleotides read TGTGCCAGCAGTTTGGCAGAGAATCAGCCCCAGCATTTT. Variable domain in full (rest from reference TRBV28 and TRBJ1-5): DVKVTQSSRYLVKRTGEKVFLECVQDMDHENMFWYRQDPGLGLRLIYFSYDVKMKEKGDIPEGYSVSREKKERFSLILESASTNQTSMYLCASSLAENQPQHFGDGTRLSIL.

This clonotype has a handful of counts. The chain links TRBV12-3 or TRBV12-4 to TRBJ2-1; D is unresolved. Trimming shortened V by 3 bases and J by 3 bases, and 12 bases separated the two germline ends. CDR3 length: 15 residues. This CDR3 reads CASSLKRSVYNEQFF. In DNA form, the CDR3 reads TGTGCCAGCAGTTTGAAGAGATCCGTCTACAATGAGCAGTTCTTC.